A selection of T cell receptor beta chains follows, all from one sample in a study of CD8+CD57+ T cells in acquired aplastic anemia. TCRdb ran MiXCR on the reads and lists one entry per CDR3 protein. This sample has about 200,000 distinct CDR3 sequences; 30% to 35% occur once, and the top ten carry 1.1%. Material: sorted CD4+, CD8+, or CD8+CD57+ T cells (not recorded which) from PBMCs. These receptor sequences come from a human donor in good health, serving as a control. The conserved cysteine and the conserved F or W are not part of the CDR3 here.

J gene,V gene,CDR3 protein
TRBJ2-4,TRBV2,ASRGQLAKNIQY
TRBJ2-1,TRBV11-3,ASSSGRDNEQF
TRBJ2-7,TRBV7-2,ASSVSGGGGYERY
TRBJ1-5,TRBV2,AIRGESETQH
TRBJ1-5,TRBV2,ASSGQKNQPQH
TRBJ2-7,TRBV11-1,ASSFGEEYEQY
TRBJ2-7,TRBV7-9,ASSLPEIYEQY
TRBJ1-6,TRBV15,ATSRDGIYNSPLY
TRBJ2-5,TRBV2,ASSELTGEETQY
TRBJ2-1,TRBV5-1,ASRPRTNYNEQF
TRBJ1-2,TRBV10-3,AISAHRDTQGYT
TRBJ1-1,TRBV12-3/TRBV12-4,ASSSWGRVTEAF
TRBJ1-2,TRBV20-1,SARQGTSYGYT
TRBJ1-6,TRBV6-1,ASSGGTANSPLH
TRBJ2-7,TRBV30,AWSGQVTYEQY
TRBJ2-6,TRBV10-3,AISGRTSGANVLT
TRBJ1-4,TRBV29-1,SVESLEGEKLS
TRBJ1-2,TRBV29-1,SVDPNYGYT
TRBJ1-4,TRBV30,AWSTGFGVSEKLF
TRBJ1-2,TRBV11-2,ASGPSDRLVQRSHGYT
TRBJ2-7,TRBV7-2,ASSQGRLYEQY
TRBJ2-3,TRBV7-2,ASSLAWGMASTDTQY
TRBJ2-5,TRBV12-3/TRBV12-4,ASSKQTGGGETQY
TRBJ2-7,TRBV20-1,SAFNPGTGGVGYEQY
TRBJ2-1,TRBV7-8,ASSLAGGSTYNEQF
TRBJ1-1,TRBV19,ASSNPGTANTEAF
TRBJ1-4,TRBV2,ASSATGIVDEKLF
TRBJ1-4,TRBV20-1,SAPGTANEKLF
TRBJ2-7,TRBV7-2,ASSRNTPEQY